Listed here are 8 T cell receptor beta chains from one sample, sequenced in a study of cytomegalovirus exposure and HLA in healthy donors. PCR amplification relied on 60 Vbeta primers (plus 13 Jbeta primers). The repertoire was sequenced with immunoSEQ multiplex PCR; TCRdb's copy has only in-frame clones and lacks some. This table has 250,000 or so clones, roughly four fifths appearing once. Sequencing was carried out using PBMCs. These receptors were collected from a woman in her fifties or sixties in good health and CMV-seropositive.

V and J are TRBV5-1 and TRBJ2-1; 10 bases map to TRBD2. CDR1 is SGHRS, CDR2 YFSETQ, per germline. The CDR3 covers 19 residues. V trimming: 4 bases; J trimming: 1 base; junction bases outside the gene matches: 14. CDR3 coding DNA: TGCGCCAGCAGCGGGGGGACTAGGCTAGCGGGAGTATCCTACAATGAGCAGTTCTTC. Amino acid sequence: CASSGGTRLAGVSYNEQFF.

The chain uses TRBV27 and TRBJ1-5; tentative D call: TRBD1 (5 bases). This CDR3 spans 13 amino acids. Germline CDR1 MNHEY, CDR2 SMNVEV (reference sequence). Trimming cost V 5 bases and J 4 bases, with 9 bases left between them. CDR3 in amino acids: CASSPTGNQPQHF. Written as DNA, the CDR3 is TGTGCCAGCAGTCCAACAGGTAATCAGCCCCAGCATTTT.

This sequence joins TRBV7-9 and TRBJ1-2; 8 positions agree with TRBD1. The CDR3 covers 14 residues. V gave up 4 bases and J gave up 8 bases; unmatched junction bases: 9. Germline V gene data show CDR1 as SEHNR and CDR2 as FQNEAQ (reference sequence). The CDR3 nucleotides are TGTGCCAGCAGCTCCAACAGGGGGAGTAGGGGCTACACCTTC. This encodes CASSSNRGSRGYTF.

The V gene is TRBV28, the J gene TRBJ2-2; weak D call: TRBD2 (6 bases). The CDR3 length is 20 residues. V gave up 5 bases and J gave up 1 base, with 26 bases separating them. Looked up from germline, CDR1 is MDHEN and CDR2 is SYDVKM. The CDR3 loop reads CASSLNPGGAIILNTGELFF. The CDR3 DNA is TGTGCCAGCAGTCTCAACCCCGGGGGAGCGATAATCCTGAACACCGGGGAGCTGTTTTTT.

This sequence joins TRBV23-1 and TRBJ1-5; 8 bases match TRBD1. TRBV23-1 is classed as an ORF, of uncertain function. Trimming cost V 7 bases and J 4 bases; bases outside gene matches: 9. This CDR3 comprises 15 residues. CDR3 nucleotide sequence: TGCGCCAGCACCAACGCAGGGGGCAGGAATCAGCCCCAGCATTTT. This sequence encodes CASTNAGGRNQPQHF.

The chain carries TRBV5-6 and TRBJ2-2; D call uncertain. The germline V gene encodes CDR1 SGHDT and CDR2 YYEEEE. Trimming shortened V by 3 bases and J by 0 bases, and 9 bases separated the two germline ends. This CDR3 spans 15 amino acids. In nucleotides, the CDR3 is TGTGCCAGCAGCTACCAGATTCCGAACACCGGGGAGCTGTTTTTT. Residues: CASSYQIPNTGELFF.

The gene calls are TRBV28 and TRBJ1-4; 7 bases are shared with TRBD1. The germline V gene encodes CDR1 MDHEN and CDR2 SYDVKM. J was trimmed by 5 bases and V by 1 base; bases with no gene match: 7. CDR3 length: 16 residues. CDR3 sequence: CASSLSRPGGNEKLFF. The CDR3 DNA follows: TGTGCCAGCAGTTTATCCCGGCCAGGGGGAAATGAAAAACTGTTTTTT.

The rearrangement joins TRBV7-3 to TRBJ2-3; no firm D call. The germline V gene encodes CDR1 SGHTA and CDR2 FQGTGA. The germline V and J ends were trimmed by 6 bases and 3 bases, with 10 bases remaining between them. The length of the CDR3 is 13 residues. The CDR3 here is CASSPHRTDTQYF. In DNA, the CDR3 is TGTGCCAGCAGTCCTCATAGAACAGATACGCAGTATTTT.